Listed below are T cell receptor beta chains from one sample, sequenced in a study of cytomegalovirus exposure and HLA in healthy donors. Generated by immunoSEQ multiplex PCR, the TCRdb table keeps only in-frame clones and is missing some. The sample lists 80,000 to 130,000 clones; roughly 83% were seen once. Sequencing was performed on PBMCs. The receptors come from a female donor in good health and CMV-seropositive. Each CDR3 is given with its conserved first and last residue. A D gene is named only where the DNA matches it firmly. Not every row has a clone size; where given, it reads once, few, many or a size class.

TRBD1,-,TRBJ1-1,TRBV5-5,TGTGCCAGCAGCACGGCGACAGGGGGCACTGAAGCTTTCTTT,CASSTATGGTEAFF
TRBD1,-,TRBJ1-2,TRBV6-1,TGTGCCAGCAGTGGACAGGGGGCGCAGGGGTATGGCTACACCTTC,CASSGQGAQGYGYTF
TRBD1,once,TRBJ2-2,TRBV7-9,TGTTCCAGCAGCTCAGGGACAGGGTTGAACACCGGGGAGCTGTTTTTT,CSSSSGTGLNTGELFF
TRBD1,-,TRBJ2-5,TRBV12-5,TGTGCTAGTGGTTTGGACCCCCTGCTGGGACAGGGGTATGAGACCCAGTACTTC,CASGLDPLLGQGYETQYF
-,-,TRBJ2-5,TRBV6-5,TGTGCCAGCAGCCCCCTGGTTAGCAGAGAGACCCAGTACTTC,CASSPLVSRETQYF
-,-,TRBJ2-1,TRBV4-2,TGTGCCAGCAGCCAAGATCAAAACAGGGTATTCTACAATGAGCAGTTCTTC,CASSQDQNRVFYNEQFF
TRBD2,-,TRBJ2-3,TRBV5-4,TGTGCCAGCAGCGGAATAGGACTAGCGGGGCCAGATACGCAGTATTTT,CASSGIGLAGPDTQYF
-,-,TRBJ2-1,TRBV7-2,TGTGCCAGCAGCCCAAATCTCAGGGGCGCGATGAATGAGCAGTTCTTC,CASSPNLRGAMNEQFF
-,once,TRBJ2-7,TRBV11-2,TGTGCCAGCAGCTCATCTCTAGCGAGCTACGAGCAGTACTTC,CASSSSLASYEQYF
-,-,TRBJ2-3,TRBV10-3,TGTGCCATCAGTGAGTCGGCAGATATGCAGTATTTT,CAISESADMQYF
TRBD2,-,TRBJ2-7,TRBV30,TGTGCCTGGAGGAGACTAGCGGGAGCCTACGAGCAGTACTTC,CAWRRLAGAYEQYF
TRBD2,-,TRBJ2-5,TRBV4-2,TGTGCCAGCAGCCAAGAAATAGCGGGGGGGCGGGAGACCCAGTACTTC,CASSQEIAGGRETQYF
-,-,TRBJ1-1,TRBV9,TGTGCCAGCAGCGTAGTGGCGGGCACTGAAGCTTTCTTT,CASSVVAGTEAFF
-,-,TRBJ2-5,TRBV10-2,TGCGCCAGCAGTGACTTGGACAGATCAATACAAGAGACCCAGTACTTC,CASSDLDRSIQETQYF
-,-,TRBJ1-6,TRBV7-9,TGTTCCAGCAGCTTAGCCACGGACACCGAAGGCTATAATTCACCCCTCCACTTT,CSSSLATDTEGYNSPLHF
TRBD1,-,TRBJ1-2,TRBV5-1,TGCGCCAGCAGTCGGGACAGGGGGCGCGGAGGCTACACCTTC,CASSRDRGRGGYTF
-,-,TRBJ2-7,TRBV6-1,TGTGCCAGCAGTGAATCCCTTACAGCTTGGGAGCAGTACTTC,CASSESLTAWEQYF
TRBD2,-,TRBJ2-7,TRBV18,TGTGCCAGCTCACGCGGGGGCGAGCAGTACTTC,CASSRGGEQYF
TRBD1,once,TRBJ2-1,TRBV6-1,TGTGCCACCTCAAGGGACAGGGCAAATGAGCAGTTCTTC,CATSRDRANEQFF
-,-,TRBJ2-5,TRBV6-1,TGTGCCAGCAGTTTTCTTTGGACCCAGTACTTC,CASSFLWTQYF
-,-,TRBJ1-1,TRBV5-6,TGTGCCAGCAGCCCAGACCCACCGGACAGTTCCACTGAAGCTTTCTTT,CASSPDPPDSSTEAFF
-,-,TRBJ1-6,TRBV12-5,TGTGCTAGTGGTTTGAGTGCGGGGTCACTATCACCCCTCCACTTT,CASGLSAGSLSPLHF
TRBD2,-,TRBJ2-1,TRBV5-1,TGCGCCAGCAGCTTTTCTAGCGGGGGGGTTAATGAGCAGTTCTTC,CASSFSSGGVNEQFF
TRBD1,-,TRBJ2-7,TRBV7-8,TGTGCCAGCAGTTCGGGGACAGGGGAGGACGAGCAGTACTTC,CASSSGTGEDEQYF
TRBD1,-,TRBJ1-6,TRBV27,TGTGCCAGCAGTGCCCGACAGGGGCCTAATTCACCCCTCCACTTT,CASSARQGPNSPLHF
TRBD1,-,TRBJ2-7,TRBV7-2,TGTGCCAGCAGCTTAGGGGACAGTTGGCCCTACGAGCAGTACTTC,CASSLGDSWPYEQYF
TRBD2,-,TRBJ2-3,TRBV11-2,TGTGCCAGCAGCTTAGCGGCGGGGGGCGTTGATACGCAGTATTTT,CASSLAAGGVDTQYF
-,-,TRBJ1-1,TRBV6-6,TGTGCCAGCAGTTACCTTCCAGGCCTTAACACTGAAGCTTTCTTT,CASSYLPGLNTEAFF
-,-,TRBJ1-4,TRBV11-2,TGTGCCAGCAGCATAAATGAAAAACTGTTTTTT,CASSINEKLFF
-,-,TRBJ2-2,TRBV12-2,TGTGCAAGTCGCTTATCGGACAGGGCGGACACCGGGGAGCTGTTTTTT,CASRLSDRADTGELFF
TRBD1,once,TRBJ1-2,TRBV4-1,TGCGCCAGCAGCAAGGGGGCCCCCTATGGCTACACCTTC,CASSKGAPYGYTF
-,once,TRBJ1-6,TRBV30,TGTGCCTGGAGTACACCCGGACAAGCCAATTCACCCCTCCACTTT,CAWSTPGQANSPLHF
-,-,TRBJ2-6,TRBV7-9,TGTGCCAGCAGCCCCGTTGGGCCAAGGGGGTCTGGGGCCAACGGCCTGACTTTC,CASSPVGPRGSGANGLTF
-,-,TRBJ1-1,TRBV7-9,TGTGCCATCGGCGACAGGCCTAGGAAAGCTTTCTTT,CAIGDRPRKAFF
TRBD1,-,TRBJ1-6,TRBV2,TGTGCCAGCACTCGTGGAATTTTAGACCTTCAGGGGGATTCACCCCTCCACTTT,CASTRGILDLQGDSPLHF
TRBD2,once,TRBJ2-3,TRBV29-1,TGCAGCGTTGAAGGACTAGCGGGACGATCTCCTAGCACAGATACGCAGTATTTT,CSVEGLAGRSPSTDTQYF
TRBD1,-,TRBJ2-5,TRBV27,TGTGCCAGCAGAACCTCGGACAGGGGAAAAGAGACCCAGTACTTC,CASRTSDRGKETQYF